This TCR beta chain was identified during a study of cytomegalovirus exposure and HLA in healthy donors. Regarding the study as a whole: The likely origin of a cluster of highly shared sequence variants was a sequencing artifact. Usually a TCR sequence was rare, but some public TCRs were found in many donors. The listing of roughly 160 TCR beta chains classed them as cytomegalovirus-associated.

The PCR contained 60 Vbeta and 13 Jbeta primers. Only in-frame clones appear in the TCRdb table, and some are missing; sequencing was by immunoSEQ multiplex PCR. The sample shows 120,000 or so clones, more than 75% of them seen only once. Despite likely unrecorded immune exposures, the donors were nominally healthy at the time of sampling. The sample holds a few counts of this clone. Its antigen remains unknown. The germline gives CDR1 SEHNR, CDR2 FQNEAQ (reference sequence). With 2 bases removed from V and 6 bases from J, the gap between germline ends came to 13 bases. The CDR3 is 14 amino acids. The source material was PBMCs. The chain uses TRBV7-9 and TRBJ1-2; TRBD1 is a possible D gene (5 bases). The sequence was obtained from a man younger than 35 in good health and CMV-seronegative. The chain's CDR3 is CASSLNTPGHGYTF. CDR3 in DNA: TGTGCCAGCAGCTTAAACACTCCAGGGCATGGCTACACCTTC.